The rows below give T cell receptor beta chains drawn from one sample of a study of CD8+ T cells in alopecia areata. The method was immunoSEQ multiplex PCR; TCRdb's version includes in-frame clones alone and lacks a portion of them. Among about 300,000 clones listed, 55% to 75% were seen once. This sample comprised CD4+ T cells sorted from blood, obtained at week 24, from a patient treated with tofacitinib. All receptors come from a human donor with alopecia areata. Both conserved end residues are part of each CDR3. Each record gives: D gene, J gene, clone size, V gene, CDR3 DNA, CDR3 protein. D genes are given only for firm matches. Where a row states a size, it is once, few, many or the class of an expanded clone; other rows omit it.

>NA|TRBJ1-5|NA|TRBV29-1
TGCAGCGTGAAAGAAGGGGCCGAATATAGCAATCAGCCCCAGCATTTT
CSVKEGAEYSNQPQHF
>NA|TRBJ2-3|few|TRBV27
TGTGCCAGCAGTACCATCCCCCTTACGGCTAGCGGCACAGATACGCAGTATTTT
CASSTIPLTASGTDTQYF
>TRBD2|TRBJ2-1|NA|TRBV7-9
TGTGCCAGCAGCTCCCGACCGCACGCGGCGGGGGGATCCAATGAGCAGTTCTTC
CASSSRPHAAGGSNEQFF
>NA|TRBJ2-2|NA|TRBV4-1
TGCGCCAGCAGCCAACAGGGTAGCACCGGGGAGCTGTTTTTT
CASSQQGSTGELFF
>NA|TRBJ2-5|NA|TRBV5-1
TGCGCCAGCAGCTTGGAAGGGGGCCAAGAGACCCAGTACTTC
CASSLEGGQETQYF
>NA|TRBJ2-7|NA|TRBV6-1
TGTGCCAGCAGAGACAGACAGCCTGGGGCCTACGAGCAGTACTTC
CASRDRQPGAYEQYF
>TRBD2|TRBJ2-3|NA|TRBV7-2
TGTGCCAGCAGCTTTGCGGGAGATACAGATACGCAGTATTTT
CASSFAGDTDTQYF
>TRBD2|TRBJ2-3|few|TRBV7-2
TGTGCCAGCAGCCCGGGACTAGCGGGTTCAGATACGCAGTATTTT
CASSPGLAGSDTQYF
>NA|TRBJ2-4|NA|TRBV15
TGTGCCACCAGCAGAGACCGTTTAGCCAAAAACATTCAGTACTTC
CATSRDRLAKNIQYF
>TRBD1|TRBJ2-7|NA|TRBV5-1
TGCGCCAGCAGCACCGGGACAGCACTGTCCTACGAGCAGTACTTC
CASSTGTALSYEQYF
>NA|TRBJ2-1|NA|TRBV7-2
TGTGCCAGCAGCTTAGCACCTACCAATGAGCAGTTCTTC
CASSLAPTNEQFF
>TRBD1|TRBJ1-6|NA|TRBV4-2
TGTGCCAGCAGGCAGCGGGACAGGGATAATTCACCCCTCCACTTT
CASRQRDRDNSPLHF
>NA|TRBJ1-2|NA|TRBV15
TGTGCCACCAGCAGGGCCACCCTCCTTGGGAGAGGAGGCTACACCTTC
CATSRATLLGRGGYTF
>TRBD2|TRBJ2-5|NA|TRBV7-2
TGTGCCAGCAGCCCCCGGACTAGCGGGGGGAAAGAGACCCAGTACTTC
CASSPRTSGGKETQYF
>TRBD2|TRBJ2-1|NA|TRBV5-1
TGCGCCAGCAGCTTGCGGGGCGGGGGTAGATACAATGAGCAGTTCTTC
CASSLRGGGRYNEQFF
>NA|TRBJ2-1|NA|TRBV7-9
TGTGCCAGCAGCTCCTTAGGTGGGAGGAACTACAATGAGCAGTTCTTC
CASSSLGGRNYNEQFF
>NA|TRBJ2-7|NA|TRBV5-4
TGTGCCAGCAGCCTCAAGGGCCACTCCTACGAGCAGTACTTC
CASSLKGHSYEQYF
>NA|TRBJ1-2|once|TRBV6-5
TGTGCCAGCAGTCAATCCAGGGCCGCTAACTATGGCTACACCTTC
CASSQSRAANYGYTF
>TRBD1|TRBJ2-7|few|TRBV4-3
TGCGCCAGCAGCCTTACGGACAGGTACGAGCAGTACTTC
CASSLTDRYEQYF
>NA|TRBJ1-2|NA|TRBV6-1
TGTGCCAGCCGGAGTTCCTATGGCTACACCTTC
CASRSSYGYTF
>NA|TRBJ1-5|NA|TRBV2
TGTGCCAGCAGTGAACATGGGGCAGTGGACGGGCCCCAGCATTTT
CASSEHGAVDGPQHF
>TRBD1|TRBJ1-4|NA|TRBV7-9
TGTGCCAGCAGCCCATCGACAGGGTTGACAACTAATGAAAAACTGTTTTTT
CASSPSTGLTTNEKLFF
>NA|TRBJ1-4|few|TRBV27
TGTGCCAGCAGTTTATCATCGGGCCTTGGGGGTGAAAAACTGTTTTTT
CASSLSSGLGGEKLFF
>NA|TRBJ2-3|few|TRBV5-1
TGCGCCAGCAGCCCCTCCCGCACAGATACGCAGTATTTT
CASSPSRTDTQYF
>TRBD1|TRBJ2-7|NA|TRBV2
TGTGCCAGCAGTTCCGGGCAGGGGGCTTACGAGCAGTACTTC
CASSSGQGAYEQYF
>NA|TRBJ1-3|NA|TRBV15
TGTGCCACCAGCAGAGCTGGGGGTGGAAACACCATATATTTT
CATSRAGGGNTIYF
>TRBD1|TRBJ2-7|few|TRBV28
TGTGCCAGCAGCCCTCCGGGACAGACGTCCTACGAGCAGTACTTC
CASSPPGQTSYEQYF
>NA|TRBJ2-1|NA|TRBV28
TGTGCCAGCACCCCGTCGGGCTCCTACAATGAGCAGTTCTTC
CASTPSGSYNEQFF
>NA|TRBJ2-7|NA|TRBV29-1
TGCAGCGTCCTAGGGACGATGGAGTACTTC
CSVLGTMEYF
>TRBD1|TRBJ2-5|NA|TRBV25-1
TGTGCCAGCAGTGTTGGAACAGGGGGCCGGGAGACCCAGTACTTC
CASSVGTGGRETQYF
>NA|TRBJ1-1|NA|TRBV7-2
TGTGCCAGCAGCTTAGGTCAGGCCTTGAACACTGAAGCTTTCTTT
CASSLGQALNTEAFF
>NA|TRBJ2-3|NA|TRBV7-9
TGTGCCAGCAGCTTAAAGGCCGGGACAGATACGCAGTATTTT
CASSLKAGTDTQYF
>TRBD1|TRBJ1-2|NA|TRBV4-1
TGCGCCAGCAGCCCTAACCCGTCGGGACAGAGCTATGGCTACACCTTC
CASSPNPSGQSYGYTF
>TRBD2|TRBJ2-7|NA|TRBV4-1
TGCGCCAGCAGCCCACTAGCGAGGACCTCCTACGAGCAGTACTTC
CASSPLARTSYEQYF
>NA|TRBJ2-3|NA|TRBV5-1
TGCGCCAGCAGTACTTTCCCTCGGGGGGCGAGCACAGATACGCAGTATTTT
CASSTFPRGASTDTQYF
>TRBD1|TRBJ1-2|NA|TRBV25-1
TGTGCCAGCAGTGCGCTGGACAGGGAATCCTATGGCTACACCTTC
CASSALDRESYGYTF
>NA|TRBJ2-6|NA|TRBV6-5
TGTGCCAGCAGTTACTCGAGCTTCTCTGGGGCCAACGTCCTGACTTTC
CASSYSSFSGANVLTF
>TRBD2|TRBJ2-3|NA|TRBV2
TGTGCCAGCAGCCGGACCTTCTTAGGACTAGCGGGGGGACGCACAGATACGCAGTATTTT
CASSRTFLGLAGGRTDTQYF
>TRBD2|TRBJ2-7|few|TRBV2
TGTGCCAGCAACCGACTAGCGGTTCCCTACGAGCAGTACTTC
CASNRLAVPYEQYF
>TRBD2|TRBJ2-2|few|TRBV30
TGTGCCTGGAGGCGGAGCGGGGGTCCCTTCGGCGGGGAGCTGTTTTTT
CAWRRSGGPFGGELFF
>NA|TRBJ1-2|NA|TRBV2
TGTGCCAGCAGCCTGGGCAGGGACGATGGCTACACCTTC
CASSLGRDDGYTF